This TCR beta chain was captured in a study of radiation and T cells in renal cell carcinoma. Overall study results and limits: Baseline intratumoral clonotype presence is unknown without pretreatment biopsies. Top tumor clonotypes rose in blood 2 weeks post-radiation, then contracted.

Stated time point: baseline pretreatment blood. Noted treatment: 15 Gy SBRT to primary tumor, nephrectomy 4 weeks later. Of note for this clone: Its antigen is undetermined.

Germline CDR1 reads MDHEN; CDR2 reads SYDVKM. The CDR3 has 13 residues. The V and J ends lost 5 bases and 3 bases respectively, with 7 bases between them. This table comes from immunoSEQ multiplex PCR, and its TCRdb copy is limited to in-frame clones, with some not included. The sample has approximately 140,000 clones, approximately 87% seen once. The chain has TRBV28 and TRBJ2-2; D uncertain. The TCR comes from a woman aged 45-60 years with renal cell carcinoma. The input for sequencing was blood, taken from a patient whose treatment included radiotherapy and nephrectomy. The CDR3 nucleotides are TGTGCCAGCAGTCCAGTATACACCGGGGAGCTGTTTTTT. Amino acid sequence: CASSPVYTGELFF.